This is a list of T cell receptor beta chains from one sample in a study of siplizumab effects on memory and regulatory T cells. Clones were read by immunoSEQ multiplex PCR, and TCRdb kept only the in-frame ones, dropping some. The repertoire holds tens of thousands of clones, with 95% to 98% as singletons. Sequenced sample: naive CD8+ T cells sorted from blood. These receptors all come from a human donor in good health. Each CDR3 is given with its conserved first and last residue. Fields, in order: V gene, J gene, D gene, clone size, CDR3 DNA, CDR3 protein. The D gene is left open where the match is weak. The size of a clone is reported for some rows only, either as once, few or many, or as a class for expanded clones.

TRBV29-1	TRBJ2-1	.	.	TGCAGCGTTGTGTTCGACTCCTACAATGAGCAGTTCTTC	CSVVFDSYNEQFF
TRBV27	TRBJ2-3	.	.	TGTGCCAGCAGGGCTAGCACAGATACGCAGTATTTT	CASRASTDTQYF
TRBV13	TRBJ2-5	TRBD1	.	TGTGCCAGCAGCCCCGGGACAGGAGGAGAGACCCAGTACTTC	CASSPGTGGETQYF
TRBV7-6	TRBJ2-7	TRBD2	.	TGTGCCAGCAGCCCCGGACTAGCCTCAACCGAGCAGTACTTC	CASSPGLASTEQYF
TRBV29-1	TRBJ2-1	.	.	TGCAGCGCTCCGGACCTGAACAATGAGCAGTTCTTC	CSAPDLNNEQFF
TRBV29-1	TRBJ1-1	TRBD1	.	TGCAGCGTCCAACAGGGGCCGAACTCTGAAGCTTTCTTT	CSVQQGPNSEAFF
TRBV29-1	TRBJ2-1	TRBD2	.	TGCAGCGTTGACGGGCTAGCGGGAGGCCTTGAAGACAATGAGCAGTTCTTC	CSVDGLAGGLEDNEQFF
TRBV9	TRBJ2-1	TRBD2	.	TGTGCCAGCAGCGTAGGACTAGCGGGACGAGGGTCCTACAATGAGCAGTTCTTC	CASSVGLAGRGSYNEQFF
TRBV6-1	TRBJ2-7	.	.	TGTGCCAGCATGGGGCAGGGCGGTTACGAGCAGTACTTC	CASMGQGGYEQYF
TRBV2	TRBJ2-2	.	.	TGTGCCAGCAGTTTCGGGACATCCACCGGGGAGCTGTTTTTT	CASSFGTSTGELFF
TRBV29-1	TRBJ2-5	.	.	TGCAGCGTCCTTCCCCCGCCCCAAGAGACCCAGTACTTC	CSVLPPPQETQYF
TRBV11-2	TRBJ2-2	TRBD2	.	TGTGCCAGCTCTCGTAGCGGGAGTTACACCGGGGAGCTGTTTTTT	CASSRSGSYTGELFF
TRBV9	TRBJ2-1	TRBD1	.	TGTGCCAGCAGCGATGGCGACAGGGGACAAATGAGCTCCTACAATGAGCAGTTCTTC	CASSDGDRGQMSSYNEQFF
TRBV29-1	TRBJ1-1	TRBD1	once	TGCAGCGTTGAAGCCCCAATACAGGGGCTCGAGGCTTTCTTT	CSVEAPIQGLEAFF
TRBV15	TRBJ2-3	.	.	TGTGCCACCACGGAAGGGTCTAACACAGATACGCAGTATTTT	CATTEGSNTDTQYF
TRBV30	TRBJ2-5	TRBD2	.	TGTGCCTGGAGGTACCCGGGAGGGGAGACCCAGTACTTC	CAWRYPGGETQYF
TRBV7-9	TRBJ1-1	TRBD1	.	TGTGCCAGCAGCGTGGACAGGGGAACTGAAGCTTTCTTT	CASSVDRGTEAFF
TRBV16	TRBJ2-3	.	.	TGTGCCAGCAGCCAATCTGCTAGCGCAGATACGCAGTATTTT	CASSQSASADTQYF
TRBV2	TRBJ2-2	.	.	TGTGCCAGCAGTGGACTAGGGGGGAGTGGCACCGGGGAGCTGTTTTTT	CASSGLGGSGTGELFF
TRBV29-1	TRBJ2-7	TRBD2	.	TGCAGCGTTGTTGGGAGGGATGGCTACGAGCAGTACTTC	CSVVGRDGYEQYF
TRBV7-8	TRBJ2-1	.	.	TGTGCCAGCTGTGGCTTGGAGACCTTATCCAATGAGCAGTTCTTC	CASCGLETLSNEQFF
TRBV5-1	TRBJ1-3	.	.	TGCGCCAGCAGCTTGGGGGCGAGCTCTGGAAACACCATATATTTT	CASSLGASSGNTIYF
TRBV4-3	TRBJ1-6	TRBD1	.	TGCGCCAGCAGCCAAGCAGGGGGCGGCTATAATTCACCCCTCCACTTT	CASSQAGGGYNSPLHF
TRBV7-9	TRBJ2-1	.	.	TGTGCCAGCAGCTTAGTAGCGACCGAGGGTGAGCAGTTCTTC	CASSLVATEGEQFF
TRBV10-1	TRBJ2-1	TRBD2	.	TGCGCCAGTGCCGCGACGGGACTATCCCACAATGAGCAGTTCTTC	CASAATGLSHNEQFF
TRBV29-1	TRBJ2-7	TRBD2	.	TGCAGCGCGATGACTAGCGGGAGTTACGAGCAGTACTTC	CSAMTSGSYEQYF
TRBV29-1	TRBJ2-5	.	.	TGCAGCGTTACAACCGGGAACCAAGAGACCCAGTACTTC	CSVTTGNQETQYF
TRBV2	TRBJ1-1	.	.	TGTGCCAGCAGTGAGATAGCCATGAACACTGAAGCTTTCTTT	CASSEIAMNTEAFF
TRBV4-1	TRBJ2-3	TRBD2	.	TGCGCCAGCAGCCAAGAAGGTCCGGGGGGAGCTAGCACAGATACGCAGTATTTT	CASSQEGPGGASTDTQYF
TRBV30	TRBJ2-2	.	once	TGTGCCCACAGCGGCGGACCCTCCGCCGGGGAGCTGTTTTTT	CAHSGGPSAGELFF
TRBV11-2	TRBJ1-5	.	once	TGTGCCAGCAGCTTAACAGGGCTAACAAATCAGCCCCAGCATTTT	CASSLTGLTNQPQHF
TRBV9	TRBJ2-3	TRBD2	once	TGTGCCAGCAGCGTAGGGGGGGGGACCCATGATACGCAGTATTTT	CASSVGGGTHDTQYF
TRBV10-3	TRBJ1-3	TRBD1	once	TGTGCCATCAGTACAGGGGGCGATGTATATTTT	CAISTGGDVYF
TRBV7-9	TRBJ2-7	.	once	TGTGCCAGCAGCTCGGGGCTTTACGAGCAGTACTTC	CASSSGLYEQYF
TRBV27	TRBJ1-5	.	.	TGTGCCAGCAGTTTAAGTCCTAATCAGCCCCAGCATTTT	CASSLSPNQPQHF
TRBV20-1	TRBJ1-1	.	.	TGCGGAGGGGGGACTGAAGCTTTCTTT	CGGGTEAFF
TRBV7-9	TRBJ2-7	.	.	TGTGCCAGCAGCTTAGTGGAGATCTACGAGCAGTACTTC	CASSLVEIYEQYF
TRBV9	TRBJ1-1	.	.	TGTGCCAGCAGCCCGGGACCACTTAGTATAAACACTGAAGCTTTCTTT	CASSPGPLSINTEAFF
TRBV6-6	TRBJ1-2	.	.	TGTGCCAGCAGTCCCCGACACGTCTATGGCTACACCTTC	CASSPRHVYGYTF
TRBV4-1	TRBJ2-7	TRBD1	.	TGCGCCAGCAGCCACCCAGACAGGGTCTACGAGCAGTACTTC	CASSHPDRVYEQYF
TRBV6-5	TRBJ2-3	TRBD2	.	TGTGCCAGCGGGGAGACTAGCGGGAGCGGGGATACGCAGTATTTT	CASGETSGSGDTQYF
TRBV6-5	TRBJ1-3	.	.	TGTGCCAGCAGTTTTAGGGACGCTGGTGGAAACACCATATATTTT	CASSFRDAGGNTIYF
TRBV6-5	TRBJ2-5	TRBD2	.	TGTGCCAGCAGCAACTTCCCGGGGGGGCAAGAGACCCAGTACTTC	CASSNFPGGQETQYF
TRBV4-3	TRBJ2-1	.	.	TGCGCCAGCAGCCAAGTAGTCAGCCCCTCCTACAATGAGCAGTTCTTC	CASSQVVSPSYNEQFF
TRBV5-5	TRBJ2-3	TRBD2	.	TGTGCCAGCAGCTTGGCTAGCGGAAACACAGATACGCAGTATTTT	CASSLASGNTDTQYF
TRBV7-8	TRBJ2-5	.	.	TGTGCCAGCAGCTTAACTGGCAGAACACAAGAGACCCAGTACTTC	CASSLTGRTQETQYF
TRBV27	TRBJ2-7	.	.	TGTGCCAGCAGTTTTGCGGCTAGCGCCTCCTACGAGCAGTACTTC	CASSFAASASYEQYF
TRBV7-6	TRBJ2-6	.	.	TGTGCCAGCAGCTTAGTTCCCTCTGGGGCCAACGTCCTGACTTTC	CASSLVPSGANVLTF
TRBV19	TRBJ2-5	.	.	TGTGCCAGTAGTCTAAAAGGGGGGGCCCTCATACAAGAGACCCAGTACTTC	CASSLKGGALIQETQYF
TRBV4-3	TRBJ1-2	.	.	TGCGCCAGCAGCCATCTTTCAGGGCCCGATGGCTACACCTTC	CASSHLSGPDGYTF
TRBV14	TRBJ2-7	TRBD1	.	TGTGCCAGCAGCCAGGACAGGGGGCCCCGTGAGCAGTACTTC	CASSQDRGPREQYF
TRBV19	TRBJ2-1	.	.	TGTGCCAGTACTTGGGGGAATGAGCAGTTCTTC	CASTWGNEQFF
TRBV6-4	TRBJ2-7	.	.	TGTGCCAGCAGTGCCCCCTCGTCACGGTACGAGCAGTACTTC	CASSAPSSRYEQYF
TRBV27	TRBJ2-5	.	.	TGTGCCAGCAGTGGGGGGTCCCAAGAGACCCAGTACTTC	CASSGGSQETQYF
TRBV7-8	TRBJ1-1	TRBD1	once	TGTGCCAGCAGCTCCGAGGCAGGGACAGTGTACACTGAAGCTTTCTTT	CASSSEAGTVYTEAFF
TRBV4-1	TRBJ1-6	TRBD1	.	TGCGCCAGCAGCCAAGCTCGCACCGGGACAGGGGGTAGAATACCCCTCCACTTT	CASSQARTGTGGRIPLHF
TRBV27	TRBJ1-2	.	.	TGTGCCAGCAGTCCCCGGGGTCCCCCCAACTATGGCTACACCTTC	CASSPRGPPNYGYTF
TRBV19	TRBJ2-1	.	.	TGTGCCAGTAGTATGTACAGCGGCCCGTCCAATGAGCAGTTCTTC	CASSMYSGPSNEQFF
TRBV4-2	TRBJ2-2	TRBD2	.	TGTGCCAGCAGCCAGGGAACTAGCGGGAGAAGCACCGGGGAGCTGTTTTTT	CASSQGTSGRSTGELFF
TRBV4-2	TRBJ2-3	.	.	TGTGCCAGCAGCCAAGGTGGCCTAGCAACCCCAGATACGCAGTATTTT	CASSQGGLATPDTQYF